Below, one TCR beta chain is given with its context. Its matching antigen is unknown. This entry belongs to a study of shared clonotypes between healthy human individuals. Study findings and constraints: Larger estimated richness was generally recorded for naive subsets relative to memory subsets. Rarefaction gave evidence that sorted-subset sequencing remained incomplete despite large depth.

This table comes from immunoSEQ multiplex PCR, and its TCRdb copy is limited to in-frame clones, with some not included. This sample carries 2,500,000 or so clones, more than 90% of them seen once, and the ten largest clones take roughly 0.14%. Germline V lookup: CDR1 SGDLS, CDR2 YYNGEE. Losses at the gene ends were 3 bases for V and 4 bases for J; bases not matched to a gene: 5. There are 15 residues in the CDR3. The TCR sequence derives from a man between 18 and 29 years old in good health. The chain carries TRBV9 and TRBJ2-1; TRBD1 matches 9 bases. Sample: naive CD4+ T cells sorted from blood. The sample's subset: CD45RA+ positively selected. The CDR3 is CASSGTGAQYNEQFF. The CDR3 DNA is TGTGCCAGCAGCGGGACAGGGGCCCAATACAATGAGCAGTTCTTC. The full variable domain, completed using reference TRBV9 and TRBJ2-1, is DSGVTQTPKHLITATGQRVTLRCSPRSGDLSVYWYQQSLDQGLQFLIQYYNGEERAKGNILERFSAQQFPDLHSELNLSSLELGDSALYFCASSGTGAQYNEQFFGPGTRLTVL.